This T cell receptor (beta chain) is from a study of T cells in Graves' hyperthyroidism and ophthalmopathy. Amplified TCR beta CDR3 regions derived from RNA transcripts. A first-round RT-PCR of the TCR CDR3 used the HTBI primer set. TCRdb processed the multiplex PCR reads anew with MiXCR; each CDR3 protein has one entry. The table has approximately 400,000 distinct CDR3 sequences, 15% to 19% seen once. CDR3 length: 15 residues. Trimming pared 2 bases from V and 5 bases from J, leaving 16 bases between. Looked up from germline, CDR1 is MGHRA and CDR2 is YSYEKL. The receptor's source is a woman aged 18-35 years with Graves' hyperthyroidism that later progressed to Graves' ophthalmopathy. The chain is built from TRBV4-1 and TRBJ2-7; the D gene is possibly TRBD2 (7 bases). What was sequenced was blood. The CDR3 loop reads CASSQRGGGSNEQYF. In nucleotides, the CDR3 is TGCGCCAGCAGCCAAAGGGGAGGGGGGTCGAACGAGCAGTACTTC.